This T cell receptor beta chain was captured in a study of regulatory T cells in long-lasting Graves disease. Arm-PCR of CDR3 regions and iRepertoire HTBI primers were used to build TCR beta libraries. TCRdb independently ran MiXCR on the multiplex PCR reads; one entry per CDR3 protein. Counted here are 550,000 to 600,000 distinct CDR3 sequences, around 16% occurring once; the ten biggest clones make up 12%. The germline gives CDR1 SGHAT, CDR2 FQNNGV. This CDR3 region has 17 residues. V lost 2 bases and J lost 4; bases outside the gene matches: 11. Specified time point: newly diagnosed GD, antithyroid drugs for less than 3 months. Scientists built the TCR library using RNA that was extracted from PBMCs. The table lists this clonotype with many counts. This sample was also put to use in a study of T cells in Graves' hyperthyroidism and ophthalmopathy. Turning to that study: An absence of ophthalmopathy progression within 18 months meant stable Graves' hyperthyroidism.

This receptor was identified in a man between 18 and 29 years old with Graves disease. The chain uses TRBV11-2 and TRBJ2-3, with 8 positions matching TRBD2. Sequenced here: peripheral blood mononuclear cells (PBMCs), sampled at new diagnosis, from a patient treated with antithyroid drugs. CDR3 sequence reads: CASSLSPAAGGSDTQYF. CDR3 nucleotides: TGTGCCAGCAGCTTAAGTCCAGCGGCGGGAGGTTCAGATACGCAGTATTTT. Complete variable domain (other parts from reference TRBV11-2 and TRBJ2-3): EAGVAQSPRYKIIEKRQSVAFWCNPISGHATLYWYQQILGQGPKLLIQFQNNGVVDDSQLPKDRFSAERLKGVDSTLKIQPAKLEDSAVYLCASSLSPAAGGSDTQYFGPGTRLTVL.